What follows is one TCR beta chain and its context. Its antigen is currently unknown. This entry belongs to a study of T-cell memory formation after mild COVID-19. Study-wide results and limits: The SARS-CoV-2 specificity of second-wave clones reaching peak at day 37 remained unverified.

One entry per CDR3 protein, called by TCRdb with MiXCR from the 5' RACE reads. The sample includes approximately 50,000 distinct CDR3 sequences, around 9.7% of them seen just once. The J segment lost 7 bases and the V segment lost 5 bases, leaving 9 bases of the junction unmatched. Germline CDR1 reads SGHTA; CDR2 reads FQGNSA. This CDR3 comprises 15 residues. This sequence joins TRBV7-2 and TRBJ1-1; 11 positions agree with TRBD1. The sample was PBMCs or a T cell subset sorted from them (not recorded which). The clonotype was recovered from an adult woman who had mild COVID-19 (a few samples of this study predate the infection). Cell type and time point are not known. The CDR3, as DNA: TGTGCCAGCAGCCCTCGGACAGGGGGCGGCGGTGAAGCTTTCTTT. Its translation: CASSPRTGGGGEAFF.